Each of the 6 T cell receptor beta chains below was sequenced from the same sample in a study of Graves' ophthalmopathy and Graves' hyperthyroidism. Using RNA transcripts, the TCR beta CDR3 regions were amplified. An initial RT-PCR round employing HTBI primers preceded a second-round multiplex PCR. One entry per CDR3 protein results from TCRdb running MiXCR on the multiplex PCR reads. The repertoire holds approximately 380,000 distinct CDR3 sequences, around a fifth seen once, with under 3% in the top ten. Source material: peripheral blood. Receptor source: a young woman with stable Graves' hyperthyroidism.

This clonotype was seen ten or more times. This sequence joins TRBV5-1 and TRBJ1-6; 7 bases are shared with TRBD1. The CDR3 contains 18 residues. Losses at the gene ends were 4 bases for V and 0 bases for J; bases not matched to a gene: 10. Germline values: CDR1 SGHRS, CDR2 YFSETQ. Written as DNA, the CDR3 is TGCGCCAGCAGCGCCGGGACAGCCTTGAGCTCCTATAATTCACCCCTCCACTTT. Its translation is CASSAGTALSSYNSPLHF.

This clonotype was detected only a few times. The chain uses TRBV6-5 and TRBJ2-5; 8 positions agree with TRBD1. CDR1 MNHEY and CDR2 SVGAGI come from the germline V gene. The CDR3 runs to 16 residues. The junction had 12 bases not matched to a gene; V was cut back by 4 bases and J by 5 bases. The CDR3 reads CASSLTSGGGWETQYF. The CDR3 DNA is TGTGCCAGCAGTTTAACGTCAGGGGGCGGATGGGAGACCCAGTACTTC.

At least ten counts were recorded for this clonotype. The chain joins TRBV10-3 to TRBJ2-7; unclear D gene. V was trimmed by 3 bases and J by 2 bases, leaving 14 bases between them. Germline-derived CDR1 and CDR2 are ENHRY and SYGVKD. CDR3 length equals 15 residues. The CDR3 nucleotides read TGTGCCATCAGTGAATCCGTTTCAGGTCCCTACGAGCAGTACTTC. This translates into CAISESVSGPYEQYF.

In its sample, this clonotype was seen many times. This chain uses TRBV11-1 with TRBJ2-5; 9 nucleotides agree with TRBD1. Germline CDR1 SGHAT, CDR2 FQDESV (reference sequence). With 4 bases clipped from V and 5 bases from J, the junction kept 14 bases outside the gene matches. The CDR3 sequence is 17 residues long. The CDR3 nucleotides read TGTGCCAGCAGCTCTTTTTTCAGGGACAGGGTTTCGGAGACCCAGTACTTC. Residues: CASSSFFRDRVSETQYF.

In its sample, this clonotype was seen many times. This chain joins TRBV19 and TRBJ1-5; D unclear. CDR3 length equals 15 residues. V was trimmed by 2 bases and J by 6 bases, leaving 14 bases between them. Germline values: CDR1 LNHDA, CDR2 SQIVND (reference sequence). CDR3 coding DNA: TGTGCCAGTAGTATAAGAGGGAGTGTCGGTCAGCCCCAGCATTTT. It encodes CASSIRGSVGQPQHF.

Details on this clonotype: This may be a read error: a much more frequent sequence differs by one nucleotide. V and J are TRBV20-1 and TRBJ2-5, with 7 bases lining up with TRBD2. Trimming took 5 bases from V and 11 from J; bases not matched to a gene: 14. This CDR3 is built from 13 residues. Germline assignment: CDR1 DFQATT and CDR2 SNEGSKA (reference sequence). The CDR3 is CSAVLVGGDEQYF. The CDR3 nucleotides read TGCAGTGCTGTTCTAGTGGGAGGGGATGAGCAGTACTTC.